The subject of this entry is one TCR beta chain. Its antigen is not identified. The data were taken from a study of cytomegalovirus exposure and HLA in healthy donors. Study findings and constraints: One cluster of highly shared sequence variants probably arose as a sequencing artifact.

The CDR3 has 15 amino acids. V lost 6 bases to trimming and J lost 5 bases; unmatched junction nucleotides: 7. Germline-derived CDR1 and CDR2 are ENHRY and SYGVKD. In the PCR, 60 Vbeta and 13 Jbeta primers were used. This table comes from immunoSEQ multiplex PCR, and its TCRdb copy is limited to in-frame clones, with some not included. Of some 110,000 clones listed, approximately 69% are singletons. This sequence originates from a man aged 25 to 40 in good health and CMV-seronegative. The chain combines TRBV10-3 with TRBJ2-5; 12 bases are a match to TRBD2. Sequencing input: PBMCs. The CDR3, as DNA: TGTGCCATCAGGACTAGCGGGAGCGATTTTGAGACCCAGTACTTC. It translates to CAIRTSGSDFETQYF.